Below, 18 T cell receptor beta chains from the same sample are listed, as sequenced in a study of cytomegalovirus exposure and HLA in healthy donors. PCR was performed using 60 Vbeta and 13 Jbeta primers. Data came from immunoSEQ multiplex PCR; TCRdb stores just in-frame clones and leaves some out. Counted here are about 170,000 clones, less than 90% occurring once; the ten biggest clones make up about 4.4%. The sample taken for sequencing was PBMCs. All receptors derive from a woman aged 50 to 65 in good health and CMV-seropositive.

J is TRBJ2-1 and V is TRBV5-1, with TRBD2 identical over 13 bases. The CDR3 runs to 15 residues. CDR1 and CDR2 (germline): SGHRS, YFSETQ. Germline trimming cut 3 bases from V and 6 bases from J; bases unmatched to any gene: 3. Here the CDR3 DNA reads TGCGCCAGCAGCTCAGGACTAGCGGGAGTCAATGAGCAGTTCTTC. As protein: CASSSGLAGVNEQFF.

CDR3 bases: TGTGCCAGCAGCCCGAGGGACAGGGAACGAGAAAATGAGCAGTTCTTC. This translates into CASSPRDRERENEQFF. The genes are TRBV5-4 and TRBJ2-1, with TRBD1 matching over 9 bases. CDR3 length: 16 amino acids. CDR1 and CDR2 from the germline V gene are SGHNT and YYREEE (reference sequence). V dropped 4 bases and J dropped 7; count of bases not matched to a gene: 12.

V and J are TRBV5-1 and TRBJ2-1; D might be TRBD2 (5 bases). Germline CDR1 reads SGHRS; CDR2 reads YFSETQ. V lost 0 bases and J lost 3, with 13 bases in between. This CDR3 region has 16 residues. As DNA, the CDR3 is TGCGCCAGCAGCTTGGAGGTGGGAGTCAGCTACAATGAGCAGTTCTTC. Translation gives CASSLEVGVSYNEQFF.

The gene calls are TRBV5-1 and TRBJ1-4; 7 bases map to TRBD1. V was clipped by 2 bases and J by 9 bases; unmatched bases: 7. In germline, CDR1 is SGHRS, CDR2 YFSETQ. The CDR3 runs 14 residues. The CDR3 protein is CASSLGRGSQKLFF. Here the CDR3 DNA reads TGCGCCAGCAGCTTAGGCAGGGGGAGTCAAAAACTGTTTTTT.

The chain's CDR3 is CASSPASVGDTQYF. The CDR3 DNA sequence: TGTGCCAGCTCACCAGCTAGCGTCGGAGATACGCAGTATTTT. The gene calls are TRBV18 and TRBJ2-3, with D possibly TRBD2 on 6 matching bases. Looked up from germline, CDR1 is KGHSH and CDR2 is LQKENI. CDR3 size: 14 residues. The V end lost 2 bases, the J end lost 5 bases, and 11 bases lay between the germline ends.

V gene TRBV5-8 combines with J gene TRBJ1-1; tentatively, D is TRBD1 (5 bases). Germline lookup yields CDR1 SGHTS and CDR2 YDEGEE. The ends were cut back, 0 bases at V and 0 bases at J, with 15 bases in the middle. This CDR3 spans 17 amino acids. CDR3 DNA: TGTGCCAGCAGCTTGGTGTTGGGGGGGGAGGTGAACACTGAAGCTTTCTTT. Translating gives CASSLVLGGEVNTEAFF.

This clone came up a few times. The chain links TRBV29-1 to TRBJ1-1; 9 bases are a match to TRBD1. Germline trimming cut 4 bases from V and 5 bases from J; bases unmatched to any gene: 2. This CDR3 is built from 12 residues. CDR1 is SQVTM, CDR2 ANQGSEA, per germline. The CDR3 nucleotides read TGCAGCGTTGGGGACAGGGTAACTGAAGCTTTCTTT. Its translation is CSVGDRVTEAFF.

The chain recombines TRBV7-3 with TRBJ2-1; D is unresolved. Trimming pared 2 bases from V and 10 bases from J, leaving 9 bases between. Germline CDR1 SGHTA, CDR2 FQGTGA. The CDR3 covers 12 residues. CDR3 in DNA: TGTGCCAGCAGCTTACCCGGGTCGGAGCAGTTCTTC. It translates to CASSLPGSEQFF.

This chain joins TRBV18 and TRBJ1-2, with D possibly TRBD1 on 6 matching bases. The length of the CDR3 is 15 residues. Germline V lookup: CDR1 KGHSH, CDR2 LQKENI. V was shortened by 6 bases and J by 6 bases, with 20 bases between the two germline ends. In nucleotides, the CDR3 is TGTGCCAGCTCCACCTCAGTGCAGGGGACGGATGGCTACACCTTC. Residues: CASSTSVQGTDGYTF.

The chain couples TRBV4-1 to TRBJ2-1; D is perhaps TRBD2 (6 bases). The CDR3 runs 16 residues. Germline V lookup: CDR1 MGHRA, CDR2 YSYEKL. The germline V and J ends were trimmed by 8 bases and 2 bases, with 19 bases remaining between them. CDR3 protein: CASSALRDFPYNEQFF. In DNA form, the CDR3 reads TGCGCCAGCTCCGCCCTCCGGGACTTTCCCTACAATGAGCAGTTCTTC.

J is TRBJ2-1 and V is TRBV7-3; D may be TRBD2 (6 bases). The CDR3 totals 14 residues. The germline gives CDR1 SGHTA, CDR2 FQGTGA. Trimming removed 4 bases from V and 4 bases from J, with 11 bases in between. The CDR3 sequence is CASSSGREYNEQFF. Written as DNA, the CDR3 is TGTGCCAGCAGCTCCGGTCGGGAGTACAATGAGCAGTTCTTC.

The J gene is TRBJ2-2, the V gene TRBV10-3; 8 positions match TRBD2. In germline, CDR1 is ENHRY, CDR2 SYGVKD. This CDR3 contains 15 residues. Trimming cost V 10 bases and J 5 bases; bases outside gene matches: 12. CDR3 coding DNA: TGTGCCACCGCTGGGGACGGGGGGGCTACCGGGGAGCTGTTTTTT. Protein product: CATAGDGGATGELFF.

The chain employs TRBV18 and TRBJ1-1, with D hard to call. The CDR3 totals 16 residues. Trimming removed 3 bases from V and 7 bases from J, with 21 bases in between. CDR1 and CDR2 (germline): KGHSH, LQKENI. CDR3 sequence: CASSPMRVSSVIEAFF. The CDR3 coding sequence is TGTGCCAGCTCACCGATGCGAGTTTCGAGTGTGATTGAAGCTTTCTTT.

Turning to this clone: The sample holds other DNA sequences that translate to the same CDR3. The V call is TRBV18, the J call TRBJ2-2; possible D gene TRBD1, 6 bases. Germline CDR1 reads KGHSH; CDR2 reads LQKENI. Trimming removed 0 bases at V and 4 bases at J, with 6 bases between. The CDR3 is made up of 14 amino acids. As DNA, the CDR3 is TGTGCCAGCTCACCACCAGGGGGCACCGGGGAGCTGTTTTTT. Protein: CASSPPGGTGELFF. Combining the CDR3 with reference TRBV18 and TRBJ2-2 gives the whole variable domain NAGVMQNPRHLVRRRGQEARLRCSPMKGHSHVYWYRQLPEEGLKFMVYLQKENIIDESGMPKERFSAEFPKEGPSILRIQQVVRGDSAAYFCASSPPGGTGELFFGEGSRLTVL.

The chain links TRBV5-1 to TRBJ2-3; TRBD1 agrees at 7 bases. This CDR3 spans 14 amino acids. The germline gives CDR1 SGHRS, CDR2 YFSETQ. Unmatched junction bases numbered 2, after V lost 4 bases and J lost 0 bases. The CDR3 nucleotides read TGCGCCAGCAGCCAGGACAGGAGCACAGATACGCAGTATTTT. It codes for CASSQDRSTDTQYF.

The chain carries TRBV7-2 and TRBJ1-2, with unresolved D. CDR3 length: 15 residues. The V end lost 1 base, the J end lost 5 bases, and 14 bases lay between the germline ends. The V gene's germline CDR1 is SGHTA and CDR2 FQGNSA. CDR3 sequence (DNA): TGTGCCAGCAGCTTAGTTGCCGGGTCCGCTTATGGCTACACCTTC. Translation gives CASSLVAGSAYGYTF.

V usage is TRBV5-1 and J usage is TRBJ1-1, with D possibly being TRBD1 (6 bases). Trimming took 1 base from V and 0 from J, leaving 10 bases between them. The CDR3 length is 15 residues. The germline CDR1 and CDR2 sequences are SGHRS and YFSETQ. The CDR3 nucleotides read TGCGCCAGCAGCTTGAGGGCAGGGGTGAACACTGAAGCTTTCTTT. Protein product: CASSLRAGVNTEAFF. Drawing the rest from reference TRBV5-1 and TRBJ1-1, the complete variable domain is KAGVTQTPRYLIKTRGQQVTLSCSPISGHRSVSWYQQTPGQGLQFLFEYFSETQRNKGNFPGRFSGRQFSNSRSEMNVSTLELGDSALYLCASSLRAGVNTEAFFGQGTRLTVV.

This clone was detected only once. The V gene is TRBV10-3, the J gene TRBJ1-3; unclear D gene. This CDR3 is built from 15 residues. CDR1 is ENHRY, CDR2 SYGVKD, per germline. Between the trimmed V and J ends, which lost 4 bases and 0 bases, there was a span of 10 bases. The CDR3 region is CAISGGGDSGNTIYF. CDR3 coding DNA: TGTGCCATCAGTGGCGGCGGGGACTCTGGAAACACCATATATTTT.